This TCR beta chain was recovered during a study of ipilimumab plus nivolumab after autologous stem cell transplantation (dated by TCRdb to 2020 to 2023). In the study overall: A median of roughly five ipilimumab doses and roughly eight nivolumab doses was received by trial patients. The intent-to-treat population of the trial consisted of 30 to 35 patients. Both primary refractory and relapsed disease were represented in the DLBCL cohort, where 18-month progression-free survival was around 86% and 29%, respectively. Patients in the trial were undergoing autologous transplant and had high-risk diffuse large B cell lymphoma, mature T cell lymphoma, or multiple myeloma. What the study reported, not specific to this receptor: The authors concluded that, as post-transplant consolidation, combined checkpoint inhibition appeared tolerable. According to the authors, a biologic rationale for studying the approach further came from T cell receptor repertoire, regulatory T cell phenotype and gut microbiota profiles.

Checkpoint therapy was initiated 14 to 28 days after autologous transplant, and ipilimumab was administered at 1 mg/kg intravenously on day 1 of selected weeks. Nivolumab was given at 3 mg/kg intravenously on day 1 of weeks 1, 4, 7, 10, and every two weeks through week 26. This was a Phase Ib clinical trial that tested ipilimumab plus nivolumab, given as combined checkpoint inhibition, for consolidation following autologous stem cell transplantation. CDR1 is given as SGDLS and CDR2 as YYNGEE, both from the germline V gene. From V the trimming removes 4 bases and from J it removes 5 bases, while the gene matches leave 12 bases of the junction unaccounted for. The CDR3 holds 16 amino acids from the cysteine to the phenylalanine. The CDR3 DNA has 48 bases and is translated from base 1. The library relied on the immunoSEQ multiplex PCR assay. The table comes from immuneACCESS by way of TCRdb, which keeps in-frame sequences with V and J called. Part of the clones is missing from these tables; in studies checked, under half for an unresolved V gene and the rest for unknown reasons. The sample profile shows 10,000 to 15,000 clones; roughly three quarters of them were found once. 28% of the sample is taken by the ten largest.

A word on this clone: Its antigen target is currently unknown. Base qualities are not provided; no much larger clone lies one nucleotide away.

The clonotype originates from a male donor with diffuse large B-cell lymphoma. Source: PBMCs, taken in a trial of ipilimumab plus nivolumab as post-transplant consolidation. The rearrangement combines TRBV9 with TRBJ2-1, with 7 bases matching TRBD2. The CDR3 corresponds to CASSRSGREIDNEQFF. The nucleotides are TGTGCCAGCAGCCGCTCCGGGCGGGAGATAGACAATGAGCAGTTCTTC. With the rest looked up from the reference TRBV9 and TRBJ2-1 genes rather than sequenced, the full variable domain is DSGVTQTPKHLITATGQRVTLRCSPRSGDLSVYWYQQSLDQGLQFLIQYYNGEERAKGNILERFSAQQFPDLHSELNLSSLELGDSALYFCASSRSGREIDNEQFFGPGTRLTVL.